Listed here is a single T cell receptor beta chain. Its antigen is not identified. The CDR3 extends over 12 amino acids. Trimming removed 6 bases at V and 6 bases at J, with 9 bases between. Germline CDR1 is SGHTA and CDR2 is FQGNSA. This sample is drawn from a study of vaccination and CD4 T cells after COVID-19. The Oncomine TCR Beta short-read assay generated sequence data from the DNA of cultured CD4+ T cells. TCRdb processed the PCR reads anew with MiXCR; each CDR3 protein has one entry. The sample contains about 15,000 distinct CDR3 sequences, 50% to 55% of which appear only once. Noted treatment: roughly 11-day PBMC culture with coronavirus spike peptide pools or control peptides (ViraFEST assay).

The material sequenced was CD4+ T cells from blood, cultured in vitro. V usage is TRBV7-2 and J usage is TRBJ2-1; D unclear. The clonotype originates from a human donor who had recovered from COVID-19. The CDR3 DNA sequence: TGTGCCAGCAGGGCGGACCGCAATGAGCAGTTCTTC. Translation: CASRADRNEQFF.